The rows below give T cell receptor beta chains drawn from one sample of a study of blood T cell repertoires in COVID-19. The repertoire was sequenced with immunoSEQ multiplex PCR; TCRdb's copy has only in-frame clones and lacks some. The sample has a few hundred thousand clones; roughly 87% are singletons. The sequenced sample consisted of PBMCs or T cells enriched from blood (not recorded which). The receptors were gathered from a woman aged 30 to 39 who had recovered from COVID-19. CDR3s include the opening cysteine and the closing phenylalanine or tryptophan. The D gene is left open where the match is weak. Only part of the rows carry a size: once, few, many, or a class if the clone is expanded.

V gene	J gene	clone size	D gene	CDR3 protein	CDR3 DNA
TRBV7-6	TRBJ2-7	.	.	CASSLRGSAYEQYF	TGTGCCAGCAGCTTAAGGGGGTCGGCCTACGAGCAGTACTTC
TRBV19	TRBJ1-2	.	.	CATRGSGHSYGYTF	TGTGCCACCAGGGGTTCGGGACATAGCTATGGCTACACCTTC
TRBV5-6	TRBJ2-1	.	TRBD1	CASSFGFGQVNEQFF	TGTGCCAGCAGCTTCGGGTTCGGACAGGTTAATGAGCAGTTCTTC
TRBV27	TRBJ2-7	.	.	CATKNLGGYEQYF	TGTGCCACGAAAAACCTCGGGGGCTACGAGCAGTACTTC
TRBV18	TRBJ1-2	.	TRBD1	CASSQKHHQGVGGYTF	TGTGCCAGCTCACAAAAACACCATCAGGGGGTGGGTGGCTACACCTTC
TRBV5-5	TRBJ2-1	.	TRBD1	CASIGQGINEQFF	TGTGCCAGCATAGGACAGGGGATCAATGAGCAGTTCTTC
TRBV27	TRBJ2-2	.	.	CASSPSTPRTGELFF	TGTGCCAGCAGTCCATCAACCCCTAGGACCGGGGAGCTGTTTTTT
TRBV28	TRBJ2-3	once	TRBD2	CASSPRLAGVDTQYF	TGTGCCAGCAGTCCAAGACTAGCGGGAGTGGATACGCAGTATTTT
TRBV19	TRBJ2-1	once	TRBD2	CASNPGLAGASVYNEQFF	TGTGCCAGTAACCCGGGACTAGCGGGAGCTTCGGTTTACAATGAGCAGTTCTTC
TRBV20-1	TRBJ1-2	.	.	CSASGYGYTF	TGCAGTGCTAGCGGCTATGGCTACACCTTC
TRBV19	TRBJ1-2	.	TRBD1	CASSSRQGTNYGYTF	TGTGCCAGTAGTTCCCGACAGGGCACTAACTATGGCTACACCTTC
TRBV9	TRBJ2-1	.	TRBD2	CASSVELGLAHNEQFF	TGTGCCAGCAGCGTAGAGCTGGGACTAGCTCACAATGAGCAGTTCTTC
TRBV18	TRBJ1-2	.	TRBD1	CASSSGQGAEGYTF	TGTGCCAGCTCATCGGGACAGGGGGCAGAAGGCTACACCTTC
TRBV29-1	TRBJ2-2	once	.	CSVPRSNTGELFF	TGCAGCGTCCCGAGATCGAACACCGGGGAGCTGTTTTTT
TRBV18	TRBJ1-1	once	TRBD1	CASSQFGQGDTEAFF	TGTGCCAGCTCACAGTTCGGACAGGGGGACACTGAAGCTTTCTTT
TRBV3-1/TRBV3-2	TRBJ2-1	.	TRBD2	CASSQAFLAGHPQFF	TGTGCCAGCAGCCAAGCGTTTCTAGCGGGACACCCACAGTTCTTC
TRBV18	TRBJ1-2	.	.	CASSPVGAKSYGYTF	TGTGCCAGCTCCCCTGTGGGGGCAAAAAGTTATGGCTACACCTTC
TRBV18	TRBJ1-1	few	TRBD1	CASSPRQGLENTEAFF	TGTGCCAGCTCACCCCGACAGGGCTTGGAGAACACTGAAGCTTTCTTT
TRBV6-2/TRBV6-3	TRBJ1-5	.	TRBD1	CASSDTTGGNQPQHF	TGTGCCAGCAGCGATACGACAGGGGGGAATCAGCCCCAGCATTTT
TRBV5-1	TRBJ2-7	.	.	CASSLPRGDEQYF	TGCGCCAGCAGCTTGCCCAGGGGCGACGAGCAGTACTTC
TRBV28	TRBJ2-7	.	TRBD2	CASSPIAGGSEQYF	TGTGCCAGCAGTCCCATAGCGGGTGGAAGCGAGCAGTACTTC
TRBV7-6	TRBJ2-1	.	TRBD2	CASSLVLGTSNEQFF	TGTGCCAGCAGCTTAGTGCTAGGGACTAGCAATGAGCAGTTCTTC
TRBV28	TRBJ2-7	.	TRBD1	CASSSTGQGAWEQYF	TGTGCCAGCAGTTCAACCGGACAGGGGGCGTGGGAGCAGTACTTC
TRBV2	TRBJ2-5	.	.	CASSDWTLKETQYF	TGTGCCAGCAGTGATTGGACTCTAAAGGAGACCCAGTACTTC
TRBV10-3	TRBJ1-2	once	.	CAISESRVGYTF	TGTGCCATCAGTGAGTCGAGGGTGGGCTACACCTTC
TRBV4-1	TRBJ1-5	.	TRBD1	CASSKGQGSINQPQHF	TGCGCCAGCAGCAAAGGACAGGGATCGATCAATCAGCCCCAGCATTTT
TRBV5-1	TRBJ2-5	.	TRBD2	CASSLGALAGHQETQYF	TGCGCCAGCAGCTTGGGAGCCCTAGCGGGGCACCAAGAGACCCAGTACTTC
TRBV28	TRBJ1-1	.	.	CASTLSLLNTEAFF	TGTGCCAGCACCCTAAGCCTTCTGAACACTGAAGCTTTCTTT
TRBV2	TRBJ1-4	.	.	CASTSSWAGVGEKLFF	TGTGCCAGCACCTCCTCTTGGGCAGGGGTTGGGGAAAAACTGTTTTTT
TRBV7-8	TRBJ2-3	.	TRBD2	CASSNPAGDYTDTQYF	TGTGCCAGCAGCAATCCAGCGGGGGACTACACAGATACGCAGTATTTT
TRBV5-1	TRBJ2-7	once	.	CASSSRQIPYEQYF	TGCGCCAGCAGCTCTCGACAGATCCCCTACGAGCAGTACTTC
TRBV5-8	TRBJ1-2	.	.	CASSTLENHGYTF	TGTGCCAGCAGCACCCTGGAGAATCATGGCTACACCTTC
TRBV5-1	TRBJ2-3	.	.	CASSLGLGTTSTDTQYF	TGCGCCAGCAGCTTGGGACTGGGTACAACTAGCACAGATACGCAGTATTTT
TRBV5-1	TRBJ1-1	.	TRBD1	CASSPQGTGEAFF	TGCGCCAGCAGCCCACAGGGGACGGGTGAAGCTTTCTTT
TRBV3-1/TRBV3-2	TRBJ2-7	few	TRBD1	CASSPGQGTYEQYF	TGTGCCAGCAGCCCGGGACAGGGCACCTACGAGCAGTACTTC
TRBV9	TRBJ2-1	.	TRBD1	CASSEQGISYNEQFF	TGTGCCAGCAGTGAACAGGGGATCTCCTACAATGAGCAGTTCTTC
TRBV10-3	TRBJ2-3	once	TRBD2	CAIRANLAGGTDTQYF	TGTGCCATCAGAGCGAACCTAGCGGGGGGCACAGATACGCAGTATTTT
TRBV3-1/TRBV3-2	TRBJ2-5	once	TRBD2	CASTQSGTSGSETQYF	TGTGCCAGCACACAAAGCGGGACTAGCGGGAGTGAGACCCAGTACTTC
TRBV6-5	TRBJ1-2	.	.	CASSLGGNYGYTF	TGTGCCAGCAGTTTAGGAGGGAACTATGGCTACACCTTC
TRBV7-9	TRBJ2-5	.	TRBD1	CASSPWTGEETQYF	TGTGCCAGCAGCCCCTGGACAGGGGAAGAGACCCAGTACTTC
TRBV11-2	TRBJ1-6	.	TRBD1	CASSTGTGRNSPLHF	TGTGCCAGCAGCACCGGGACAGGACGAAATTCACCCCTCCACTTT
TRBV9	TRBJ2-3	.	TRBD1	CASSRRTGGADTQYF	TGTGCCAGCAGCCGACGGACAGGGGGCGCAGATACGCAGTATTTT
TRBV27	TRBJ2-1	.	.	CASSPRGFEQFF	TGTGCCAGCAGCCCCCGGGGTTTTGAGCAGTTCTTC
TRBV15	TRBJ1-1	.	.	CATSLQLHGNTEAFF	TGTGCCACCAGCTTACAGCTTCATGGGAACACTGAAGCTTTCTTT
TRBV3-1/TRBV3-2	TRBJ1-3	.	.	CASSRDRARGNTIYF	TGTGCCAGCAGCCGCGACAGAGCGAGGGGAAACACCATATATTTT
TRBV13	TRBJ2-2	.	TRBD1	CASSVGQGRTGELFF	TGTGCCAGCAGCGTAGGACAGGGAAGGACCGGGGAGCTGTTTTTT
TRBV4-1	TRBJ2-2	.	.	CASSQGGVGGTGELFF	TGCGCCAGCAGCCAAGGCGGGGTTGGAGGGACCGGGGAGCTGTTTTTT
TRBV9	TRBJ2-3	once	TRBD1	CASSAVGQGTDTQYF	TGTGCCAGCAGCGCGGTGGGACAGGGCACAGATACGCAGTATTTT